This note documents a single T cell receptor (beta chain) sequence. The data were taken from a study of blood T cell repertoires in COVID-19. Study-wide background: The United States, Italy and Spain were the sources of the acute and convalescent COVID-19 samples. In each case, the material was cDNA or gDNA derived from T cells, B-cell-depleted T cells, or PBMCs.

This table comes from immunoSEQ multiplex PCR, and its TCRdb copy is limited to in-frame clones, with some not included. The profile shows some 140,000 clones, roughly 77% of them singletons. The TCR comes from a woman aged 65 to 85 with COVID-19, enrolled during active disease. The sequencing sample was made of peripheral blood.

CDR3 sequence reads: CASSYTGQPSGNTIYF. For the CDR3, the DNA is TGTGCCAGCAGTTACACTGGACAGCCCTCTGGAAACACCATATATTTT. This chain uses TRBV6-2 or TRBV6-3 with TRBJ1-3; maybe TRBD1 (6 bases). Trimming removed 2 bases from V and 0 bases from J, with 11 bases in between. The germline V gene encodes CDR1 MNHEY and CDR2 SVGEGT. The CDR3 contains 16 residues.